These 11 T cell receptor beta chains share one sample of origin, sequenced in a study of blood T cell repertoires in COVID-19. Some clones are missing from TCRdb's copy, which holds only in-frame ones; the method was immunoSEQ multiplex PCR. The sample has 150,000 to 200,000 clones, around 91% seen once. Sequencing used peripheral blood. All receptors come from a man between 45 and 60 years old with acute or convalescent COVID-19.

In DNA form, the CDR3 reads TGCGCCAGCAGCTTTAGCGGAGCGAACACCGGGGAGCTGTTTTTT. Its protein product is CASSFSGANTGELFF. The gene calls are TRBV4-1 and TRBJ2-2, with D tentatively TRBD2 (6 bases). V dropped 5 bases and J dropped 0 bases, with 10 bases sitting between them. Germline V gene data show CDR1 as MGHRA and CDR2 as YSYEKL. This CDR3 spans 15 amino acids.

This chain connects TRBV4-1 to TRBJ2-5; unclear D gene. This CDR3 region has 13 residues. Looked up from germline, CDR1 is MGHRA and CDR2 is YSYEKL. Trimming left V 2 bases short and J 2 bases short, with 6 bases between. In nucleotides, the CDR3 is TGCGCCAGCAGCCAACTAGTACAAGAGACCCAGTACTTC. Protein sequence: CASSQLVQETQYF.

This chain connects TRBV28 to TRBJ2-2, with 7 bases matching TRBD1. With V trimmed by 5 bases and J by 7 bases, 13 bases remained unmatched. This CDR3 has 16 residues. Germline CDR1 is MDHEN and CDR2 is SYDVKM. Here the CDR3 DNA reads TGTGCCAGCAGTAACCCTGGGACAGCCCTGGGCGGGGAGCTGTTTTTT. It encodes CASSNPGTALGGELFF. Looking up the rest from reference TRBV28 and TRBJ2-2 gives the full variable domain: DVKVTQSSRYLVKRTGEKVFLECVQDMDHENMFWYRQDPGLGLRLIYFSYDVKMKEKGDIPEGYSVSREKKERFSLILESASTNQTSMYLCASSNPGTALGGELFFGEGSRLTVL.

For the CDR3, the DNA is TGTGCCAGCAGTGCTCAGGGGATATCGGTAGAGACCCAGTACTTC. Amino acids: CASSAQGISVETQYF. This rearrangement joins TRBV2 to TRBJ2-5, with D tentatively TRBD1 (6 bases). This CDR3 spans 15 amino acids. V dropped 4 bases and J dropped 4 bases, with 16 bases sitting between them. Germline CDR1 SNHLY, CDR2 FYNNEI.

This chain links TRBV6-6 with TRBJ2-6; possible D gene TRBD1, 5 bases. V was cut by 0 bases and J by 1 base, with 7 bases left in between. This CDR3 is 16 amino acids long. The germline V gene has CDR1 MNHNY and CDR2 SVGAGI (reference sequence). The CDR3 protein is CASSYSQGSGANVLTF. The CDR3 bases are TGTGCCAGCAGTTACTCCCAGGGATCTGGGGCCAACGTCCTGACTTTC.

V and J are TRBV5-5 and TRBJ2-7; D uncertain. CDR3 length: 15 residues. Germline V gives CDR1 SGHKS, CDR2 YYEKEE (reference sequence). V was cut by 0 bases and J by 0 bases, with 10 bases left in between. CDR3 in DNA: TGTGCCAGCAGCTTGGAGGTTCAGGTCTCCTACGAGCAGTACTTC. This codes for CASSLEVQVSYEQYF.

The count of this clone is one. The chain is built from TRBV3-1 (or the pseudogene TRBV3-2) and TRBJ1-2; 8 nucleotides match TRBD1. Trimming cost V 1 base and J 8 bases; bases outside gene matches: 9. Germline V gene data show CDR1 as LGHDT and CDR2 as YNNKEL (reference sequence). This CDR3 has 15 residues. The CDR3 DNA is TGTGCCAGCAGCCAAGGAGAACAGGGGGTCGGGGGCTACACCTTC. It codes for CASSQGEQGVGGYTF.

This rearrangement joins TRBV4-3 to TRBJ1-2; 7 bases align to TRBD1. The junction had 4 bases not matched to a gene; V was cut back by 1 base and J by 5 bases. The CDR3 has 14 amino acids. Germline V gene lookup returns CDR1 LGHNA and CDR2 YSLEER. The CDR3 loop reads CASSQVAGGYGYTF. The CDR3 nucleotides read TGCGCCAGCAGCCAAGTTGCAGGGGGATATGGCTACACCTTC.

V gene TRBV7-8 combines with J gene TRBJ2-1, with 13 bases lining up with TRBD2. J was trimmed by 10 bases and V by 0 bases; bases with no gene match: 15. Germline V gives CDR1 SGHVS, CDR2 FQNEAQ. This CDR3 is built from 19 residues. CDR3 amino acids: CASSLARGVKGLAGNEQFF. The CDR3 DNA reads as TGTGCCAGCAGCTTAGCCAGGGGGGTAAAGGGACTAGCGGGAAACGAGCAGTTCTTC. Full variable domain (remainder filled in from reference TRBV7-8 and TRBJ2-1): GAGVSQSPRYKVAKRGQDVALRCDPISGHVSLFWYQQALGQGPEFLTYFQNEAQLDKSGLPSDRFFAERPEGSVSTLKIQRTQQEDSAVYLCASSLARGVKGLAGNEQFFGPGTRLTVL.

The chain joins TRBV5-8 to TRBJ2-5; 7 bases fit TRBD2. CDR1 and CDR2 from the germline V gene are SGHTS and YDEGEE. The trim removed 0 bases at V and 5 bases at J, leaving 13 bases unmatched. This CDR3 has 17 residues. As DNA, the CDR3 is TGTGCCAGCAGCTTGGTACTCGGGACTATAAGTAGGGAGACCCAGTACTTC. Amino acid sequence: CASSLVLGTISRETQYF.

This clone occurred once. The V and J genes are TRBV28 and TRBJ2-2, with a possible D match to TRBD1 (6 bases). The CDR3 loop spans 14 amino acids. Germline CDR1 MDHEN, CDR2 SYDVKM. Trimming removed 5 bases from V and 4 bases from J, with 11 bases in between. In nucleotides, the CDR3 is TGTGCCAGCAGTGGGCAGGGGCGCACCGGGGAGCTGTTTTTT. This sequence encodes CASSGQGRTGELFF.